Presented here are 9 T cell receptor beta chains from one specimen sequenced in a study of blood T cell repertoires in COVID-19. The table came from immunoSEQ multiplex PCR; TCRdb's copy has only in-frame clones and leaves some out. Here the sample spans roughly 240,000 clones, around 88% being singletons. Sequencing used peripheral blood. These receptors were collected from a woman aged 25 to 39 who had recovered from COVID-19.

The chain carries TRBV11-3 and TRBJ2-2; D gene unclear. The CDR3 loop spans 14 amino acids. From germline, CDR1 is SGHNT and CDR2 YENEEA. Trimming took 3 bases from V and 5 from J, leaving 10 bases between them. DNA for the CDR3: TGTGCCAGCAGCTTGAGAGCCTCGACCGGGGAGCTGTTTTTT. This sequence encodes CASSLRASTGELFF.

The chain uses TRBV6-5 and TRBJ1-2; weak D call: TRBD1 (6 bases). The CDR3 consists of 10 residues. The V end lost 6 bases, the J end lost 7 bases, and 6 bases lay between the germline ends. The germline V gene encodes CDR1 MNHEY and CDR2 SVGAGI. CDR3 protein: CASRGAGYTF. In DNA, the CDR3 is TGTGCCAGCAGGGGGGCTGGCTACACCTTC.

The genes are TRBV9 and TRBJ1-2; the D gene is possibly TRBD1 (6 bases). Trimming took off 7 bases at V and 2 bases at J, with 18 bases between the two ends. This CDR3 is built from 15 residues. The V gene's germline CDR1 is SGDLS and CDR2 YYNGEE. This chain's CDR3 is CASGTGTLGNYGYTF. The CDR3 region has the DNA TGTGCCAGCGGGACCGGGACATTGGGAAACTATGGCTACACCTTC.

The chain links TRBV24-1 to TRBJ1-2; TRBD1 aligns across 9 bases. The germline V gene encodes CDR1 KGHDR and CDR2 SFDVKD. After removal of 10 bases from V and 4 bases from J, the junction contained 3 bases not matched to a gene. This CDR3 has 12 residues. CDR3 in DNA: TGTGCCACTTCGGACAGGGGCTATGGCTACACCTTC. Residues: CATSDRGYGYTF.

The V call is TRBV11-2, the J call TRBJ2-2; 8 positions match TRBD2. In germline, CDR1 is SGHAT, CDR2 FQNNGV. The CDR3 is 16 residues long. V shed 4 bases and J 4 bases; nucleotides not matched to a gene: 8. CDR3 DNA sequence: TGTGCCAGCAGCTCTCGACTAGCGTTCGGCACCGGGGAGCTGTTTTTT. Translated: CASSSRLAFGTGELFF. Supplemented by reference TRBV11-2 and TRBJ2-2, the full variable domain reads EAGVAQSPRYKIIEKRQSVAFWCNPISGHATLYWYQQILGQGPKLLIQFQNNGVVDDSQLPKDRFSAERLKGVDSTLKIQPAKLEDSAVYLCASSSRLAFGTGELFFGEGSRLTVL.

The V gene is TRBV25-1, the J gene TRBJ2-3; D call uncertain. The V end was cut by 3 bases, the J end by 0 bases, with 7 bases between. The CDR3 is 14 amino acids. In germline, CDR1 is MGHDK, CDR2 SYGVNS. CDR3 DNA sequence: TGTGCCAGCAGTGAGCAGGCGAGCACAGATACGCAGTATTTT. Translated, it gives CASSEQASTDTQYF.

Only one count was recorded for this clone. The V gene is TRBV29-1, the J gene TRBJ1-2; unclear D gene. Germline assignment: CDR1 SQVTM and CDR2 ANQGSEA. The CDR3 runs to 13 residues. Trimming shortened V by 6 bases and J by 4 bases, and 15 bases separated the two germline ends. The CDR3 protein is CSVDVGRGYGYTF. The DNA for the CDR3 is TGCAGCGTAGATGTCGGCAGAGGCTATGGCTACACCTTC.

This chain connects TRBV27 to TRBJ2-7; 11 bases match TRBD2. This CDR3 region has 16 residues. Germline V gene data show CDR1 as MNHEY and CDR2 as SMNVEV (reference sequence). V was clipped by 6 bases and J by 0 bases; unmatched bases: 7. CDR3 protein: CASSRSLAGVSYEQYF. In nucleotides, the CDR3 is TGTGCCAGCAGCCGATCACTAGCGGGGGTCTCCTACGAGCAGTACTTC.

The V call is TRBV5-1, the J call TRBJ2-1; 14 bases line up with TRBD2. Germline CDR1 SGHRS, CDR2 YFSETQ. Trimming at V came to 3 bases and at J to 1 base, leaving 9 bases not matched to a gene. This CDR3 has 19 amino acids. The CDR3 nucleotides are TGCGCCAGCAGCTCCTCCGGGACTAGCGGGGGCCATTCCTACAATGAGCAGTTCTTC. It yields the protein CASSSSGTSGGHSYNEQFF.